The clone carrying this T cell receptor (beta chain) is labeled as medium-sized. Its target is not known. Per germline, CDR1 SGHTA and CDR2 FQGNSA. The CDR3 runs 15 residues. The V segment lost 5 bases and the J segment 2 bases; nucleotides outside the gene matches: 8. Nobody among the patients had been given any treatment before thyroid surgery. TCRdb re-analyzed the PCR reads through MiXCR. The table includes approximately 37,000 clones, 20% to 25% detected once. This sample was taken from a study of metastatic and nonmetastatic thyroid tumors. Background on the study: Blood and tumor or nodule tissue repertoires from malignant and benign thyroid patients were compared.

Whole-study results and caveats: Compared with benign nodules, malignant thyroid tumors were reported to have significantly higher TCR beta diversity in both blood and tumor.

The chain has TRBV7-2 and TRBJ2-7, with 8 nucleotides matching TRBD2. The TCR originated in a male donor with papillary thyroid cancer or a benign thyroid nodule (not recorded which). Some clones in this sample may be carry-over from other donors' samples. What was sequenced was tumor tissue. CDR3 amino acids: CASSPGGLAAYEQYF. DNA for the CDR3: TGTGCCAGCAGCCCAGGAGGACTAGCAGCCTACGAGCAGTACTTC. Full variable domain (missing parts from reference TRBV7-2 and TRBJ2-7): GAGVSQSPSNKVTEKGKDVELRCDPISGHTALYWYRQSLGQGLEFLIYFQGNSAPDKSGLPSDRFSAERTGGSVSTLTIQRTQQEDSAVYLCASSPGGLAAYEQYFGPGTRLTVT.